One T cell receptor (beta chain) is described in this entry. The data were produced by immunoSEQ multiplex PCR, yet TCRdb's version contains in-frame clones alone and is incomplete. The repertoire holds around 110,000 clones, about 91% seen once, with 1.7% in the top ten. Germline CDR1 is SGHNT and CDR2 is YYREEE (reference sequence). Between the trimmed V and J ends, which lost 3 bases and 7 bases, there was a span of 20 bases. The CDR3 covers 16 residues. These data are taken from a study of T cell responses to AZD1222 COVID-19 vaccine. Study as a whole: Analysis merged second doses at about 4 or about 12 weeks.

The source material was peripheral blood, sampled on day 0 of AZD1222 vaccination. This TCR came from an adult in good health. The rearrangement joins TRBV5-4 to TRBJ2-1, with D perhaps matching TRBD2 (6 bases). The CDR3 coding sequence is TGTGCCAGCAGCTCCCGGGACTTCCACCCCTTTAATGAGCAGTTCTTC. Its translation: CASSSRDFHPFNEQFF.